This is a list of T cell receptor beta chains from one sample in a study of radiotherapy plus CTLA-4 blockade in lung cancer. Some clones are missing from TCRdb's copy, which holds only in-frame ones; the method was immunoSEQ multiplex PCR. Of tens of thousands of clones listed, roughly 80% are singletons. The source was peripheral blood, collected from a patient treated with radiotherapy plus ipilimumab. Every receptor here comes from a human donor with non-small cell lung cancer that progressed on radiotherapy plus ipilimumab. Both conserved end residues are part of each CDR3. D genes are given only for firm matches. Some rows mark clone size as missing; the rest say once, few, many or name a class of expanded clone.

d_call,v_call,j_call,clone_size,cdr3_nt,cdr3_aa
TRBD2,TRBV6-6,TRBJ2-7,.,TGTGCCAGCAGGGGGTTGGTCCTAGCGGGGGAAGAGCAGTACTTC,CASRGLVLAGEEQYF
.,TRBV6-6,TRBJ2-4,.,TGTGCCAGCAGTTTTGTGCGCATGGACATTCAGTACTTC,CASSFVRMDIQYF
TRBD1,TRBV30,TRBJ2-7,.,TGTGCCTGGACGGGACAGGGGCTTTTCAAGCAGTACTTC,CAWTGQGLFKQYF
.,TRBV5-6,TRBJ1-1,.,TGTGCCAGCAGCTTGGTGTCGGGGGCAAATGAAGCTTTCTTT,CASSLVSGANEAFF
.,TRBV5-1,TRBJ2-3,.,TGCGCCAGCAGCTCCTCAAGGGCGGCAGATACGCAGTATTTT,CASSSSRAADTQYF
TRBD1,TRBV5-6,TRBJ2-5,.,TGTGCCACCCACGGACAGGGGGCGCCCCCGGGGACCCAGTACTTC,CATHGQGAPPGTQYF
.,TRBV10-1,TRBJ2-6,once,TGCGCCAGCAGTGAGTCAGGGGTTGGGGCCAACGTCCTGACTTTC,CASSESGVGANVLTF
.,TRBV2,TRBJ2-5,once,TGTGCCAGCACCACCGAACAGGGACCCCAAGAGACCCAGTACTTC,CASTTEQGPQETQYF
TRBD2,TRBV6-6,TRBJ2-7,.,TGTGCCAGCAGTCGGACTAGCGGGAACGGGGAGCAGTACTTC,CASSRTSGNGEQYF
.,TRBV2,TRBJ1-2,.,TGTGCCAGCAGTGAATCAAGCTATGGCTACACCTTC,CASSESSYGYTF
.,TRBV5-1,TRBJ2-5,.,TGCGCCAGCAGCCTCCAACCCGCCGAAGAGACCCAGTACTTC,CASSLQPAEETQYF
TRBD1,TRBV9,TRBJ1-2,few,TGTGCCAGCAGCGTAGTTGAGACAGGGGGTGGCTACACCTTC,CASSVVETGGGYTF
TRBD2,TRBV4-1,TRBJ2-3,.,TGCGCCAGCAGCCTCGAAGGGCGGGGAGGGCTCGCAGATACGCAGTATTTT,CASSLEGRGGLADTQYF
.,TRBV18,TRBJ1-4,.,TGTGCCAGCTCAGAGGGTGCAACTAATGAAAAACTGTTTTTT,CASSEGATNEKLFF
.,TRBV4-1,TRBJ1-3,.,TGCGCCAGCAGCCAAGGCGGGGTCGGCAACGCAAACACCATATATTTT,CASSQGGVGNANTIYF
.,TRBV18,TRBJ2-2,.,TGTGCCAGCTCACCAACCTCCGGGGAGCTGTTTTTT,CASSPTSGELFF
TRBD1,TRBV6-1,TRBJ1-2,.,TGTGCCAGCAGTGTACGGGGACAGGGAGATGATGGCTACACCTTC,CASSVRGQGDDGYTF